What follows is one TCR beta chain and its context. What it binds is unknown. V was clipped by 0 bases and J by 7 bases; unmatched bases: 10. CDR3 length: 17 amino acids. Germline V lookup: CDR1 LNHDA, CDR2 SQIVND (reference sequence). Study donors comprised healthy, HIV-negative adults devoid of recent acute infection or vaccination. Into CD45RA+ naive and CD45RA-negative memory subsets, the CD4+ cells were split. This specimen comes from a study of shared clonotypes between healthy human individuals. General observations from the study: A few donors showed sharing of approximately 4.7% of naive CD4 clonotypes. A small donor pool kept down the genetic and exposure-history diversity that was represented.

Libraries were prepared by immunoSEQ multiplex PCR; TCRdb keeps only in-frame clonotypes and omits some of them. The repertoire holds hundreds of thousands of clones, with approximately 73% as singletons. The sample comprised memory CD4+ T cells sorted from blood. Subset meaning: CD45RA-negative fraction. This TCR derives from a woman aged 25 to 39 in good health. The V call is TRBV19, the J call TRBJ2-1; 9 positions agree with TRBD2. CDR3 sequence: CASSIDRAGGSLNEQFF. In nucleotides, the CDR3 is TGTGCCAGTAGTATAGATCGGGCGGGAGGGAGTTTAAATGAGCAGTTCTTC.